This T cell receptor beta chain came from a study of cytomegalovirus exposure and HLA in healthy donors. Study-wide points: Available immune exposure information was restricted to CMV serostatus only. Some V segments (TRBV6-2 and TRBV6-3 among them) were excluded as indistinguishable. A later analysis showed that HLA-associated TCR beta chains had undergone more clonal expansion than equally common others.

About this clone itself: What it binds is not known.

The V end was cut by 2 bases, the J end by 0 bases, with 13 bases between. Germline V CDR1 and CDR2: MNHEY, SMNVEV (reference sequence). The CDR3 runs to 17 residues. 60 Vbeta and 13 Jbeta primers were used in PCR. The method was immunoSEQ multiplex PCR; TCRdb's version includes in-frame clones alone and lacks a portion of them. The repertoire consists of 130,000 or so clones, with 70% to 90% occurring once and the leading ten covering less than 2%. The J gene is TRBJ2-2, the V gene TRBV27, with D possibly TRBD1 on 6 matching bases. Material: PBMCs. The sequence was obtained from a middle-aged man in good health and CMV-seronegative. CDR3 loop: CASSLDPQGPNTGELFF. The CDR3 DNA reads TGTGCCAGCAGTTTAGACCCCCAGGGGCCGAACACCGGGGAGCTGTTTTTT.